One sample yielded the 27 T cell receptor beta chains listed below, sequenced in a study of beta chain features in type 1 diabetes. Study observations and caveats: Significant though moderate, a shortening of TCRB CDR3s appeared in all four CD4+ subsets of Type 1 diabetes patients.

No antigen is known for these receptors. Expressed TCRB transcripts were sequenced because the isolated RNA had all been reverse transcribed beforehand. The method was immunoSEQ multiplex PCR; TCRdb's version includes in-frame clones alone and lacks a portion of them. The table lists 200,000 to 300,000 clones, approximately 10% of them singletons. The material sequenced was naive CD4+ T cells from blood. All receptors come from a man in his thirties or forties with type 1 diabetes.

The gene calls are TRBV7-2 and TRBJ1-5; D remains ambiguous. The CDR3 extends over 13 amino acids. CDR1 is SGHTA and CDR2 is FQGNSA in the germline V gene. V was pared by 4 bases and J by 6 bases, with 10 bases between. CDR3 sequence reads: CASSSAEGQPQHF. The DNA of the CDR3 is TGTGCCAGCAGCTCCGCGGAAGGTCAGCCCCAGCATTTT.

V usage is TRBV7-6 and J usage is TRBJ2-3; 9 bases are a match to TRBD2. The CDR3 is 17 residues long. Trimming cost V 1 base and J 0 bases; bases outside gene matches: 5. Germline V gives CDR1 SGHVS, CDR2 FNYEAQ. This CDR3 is CASSLEIAGASTDTQYF. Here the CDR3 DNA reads TGTGCCAGCAGCTTAGAGATAGCGGGGGCGAGCACAGATACGCAGTATTTT.

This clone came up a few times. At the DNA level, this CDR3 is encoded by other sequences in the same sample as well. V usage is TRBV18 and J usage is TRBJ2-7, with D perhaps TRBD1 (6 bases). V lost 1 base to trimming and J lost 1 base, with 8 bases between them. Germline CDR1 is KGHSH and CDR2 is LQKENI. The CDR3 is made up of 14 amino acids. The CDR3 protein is CASSPLQGSYEQYF. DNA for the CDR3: TGTGCCAGCTCACCACTGCAGGGGTCCTACGAGCAGTACTTC.

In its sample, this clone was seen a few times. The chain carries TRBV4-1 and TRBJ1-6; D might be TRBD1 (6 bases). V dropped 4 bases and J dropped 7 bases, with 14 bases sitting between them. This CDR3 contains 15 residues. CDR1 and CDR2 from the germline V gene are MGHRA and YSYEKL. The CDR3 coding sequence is TGCGCCAGCAGCCCCTTGGGGGCCCCAAATTCACCCCTCCACTTT. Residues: CASSPLGAPNSPLHF.

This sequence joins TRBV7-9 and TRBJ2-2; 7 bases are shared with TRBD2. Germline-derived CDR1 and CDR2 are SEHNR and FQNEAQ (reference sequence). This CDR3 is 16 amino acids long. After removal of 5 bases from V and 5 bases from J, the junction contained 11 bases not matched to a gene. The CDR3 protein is CASSPRGDVGTGELFF. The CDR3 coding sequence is TGTGCCAGCAGCCCACGGGGGGACGTGGGAACCGGGGAGCTGTTTTTT.

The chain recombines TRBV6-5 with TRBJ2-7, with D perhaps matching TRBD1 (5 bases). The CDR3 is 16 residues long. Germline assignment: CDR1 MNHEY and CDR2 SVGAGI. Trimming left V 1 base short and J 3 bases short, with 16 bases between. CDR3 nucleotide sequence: TGTGCCAGCAGTTACTACCCCCCGACAGAGAGCTACGAGCAGTACTTC. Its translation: CASSYYPPTESYEQYF.

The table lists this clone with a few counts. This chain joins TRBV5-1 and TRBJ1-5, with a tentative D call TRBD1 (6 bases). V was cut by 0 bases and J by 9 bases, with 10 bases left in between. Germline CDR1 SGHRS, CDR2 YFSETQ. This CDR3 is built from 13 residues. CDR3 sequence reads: CASSLAGGLPQHF. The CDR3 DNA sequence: TGCGCCAGCAGCTTGGCCGGGGGGCTGCCCCAGCATTTT. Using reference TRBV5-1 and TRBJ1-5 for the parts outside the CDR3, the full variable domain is KAGVTQTPRYLIKTRGQQVTLSCSPISGHRSVSWYQQTPGQGLQFLFEYFSETQRNKGNFPGRFSGRQFSNSRSEMNVSTLELGDSALYLCASSLAGGLPQHFGDGTRLSIL.

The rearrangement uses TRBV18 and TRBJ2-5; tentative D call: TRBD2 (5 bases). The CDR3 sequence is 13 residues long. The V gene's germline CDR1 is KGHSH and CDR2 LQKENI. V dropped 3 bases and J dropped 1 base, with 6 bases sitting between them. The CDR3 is CASSPRVQETQYF. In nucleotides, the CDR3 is TGTGCCAGCTCACCGAGGGTCCAAGAGACCCAGTACTTC.

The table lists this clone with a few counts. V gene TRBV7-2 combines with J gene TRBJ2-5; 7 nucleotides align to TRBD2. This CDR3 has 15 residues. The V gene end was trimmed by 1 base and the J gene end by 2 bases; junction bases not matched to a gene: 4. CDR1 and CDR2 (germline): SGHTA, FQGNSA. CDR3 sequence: CASSLGSAGQETQYF. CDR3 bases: TGTGCCAGCAGCTTAGGTTCAGCGGGGCAAGAGACCCAGTACTTC.

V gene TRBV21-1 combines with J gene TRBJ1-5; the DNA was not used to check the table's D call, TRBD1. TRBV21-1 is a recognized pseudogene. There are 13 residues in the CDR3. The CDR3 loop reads CASSKDCRQKMHF. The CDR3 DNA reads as TGTGCCAGCAGCAAAGATTGTAGACAGAAGATGCATTTT.

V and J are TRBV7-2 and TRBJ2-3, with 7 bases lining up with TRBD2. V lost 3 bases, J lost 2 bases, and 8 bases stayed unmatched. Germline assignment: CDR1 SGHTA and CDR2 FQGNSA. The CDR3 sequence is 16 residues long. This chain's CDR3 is CASSFLGGSVTDTQYF. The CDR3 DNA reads TGTGCCAGCAGCTTCCTGGGGGGGAGCGTCACAGATACGCAGTATTTT. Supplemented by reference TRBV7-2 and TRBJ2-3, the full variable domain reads GAGVSQSPSNKVTEKGKDVELRCDPISGHTALYWYRQSLGQGLEFLIYFQGNSAPDKSGLPSDRFSAERTGGSVSTLTIQRTQQEDSAVYLCASSFLGGSVTDTQYFGPGTRLTVL.

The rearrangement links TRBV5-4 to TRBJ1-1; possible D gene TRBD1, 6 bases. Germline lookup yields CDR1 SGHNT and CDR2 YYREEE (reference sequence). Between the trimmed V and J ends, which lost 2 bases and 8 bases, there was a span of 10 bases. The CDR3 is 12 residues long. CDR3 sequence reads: CASSFNRAEAFF. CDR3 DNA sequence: TGTGCCAGCAGCTTCAACAGGGCAGAAGCTTTCTTT.

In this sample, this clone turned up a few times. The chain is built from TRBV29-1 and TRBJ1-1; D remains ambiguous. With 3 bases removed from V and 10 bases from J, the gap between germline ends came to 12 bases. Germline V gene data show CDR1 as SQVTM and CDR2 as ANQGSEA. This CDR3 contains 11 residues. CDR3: CSVDSGSLAFF. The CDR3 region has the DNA TGCAGCGTTGATTCCGGGTCTCTAGCTTTCTTT.

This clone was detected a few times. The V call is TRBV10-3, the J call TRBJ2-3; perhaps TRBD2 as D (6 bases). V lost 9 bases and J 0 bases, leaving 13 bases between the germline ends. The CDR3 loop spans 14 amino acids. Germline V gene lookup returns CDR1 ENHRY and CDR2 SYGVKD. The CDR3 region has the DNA TGTGCCATTGGGTCCGGGACTAGCACAGATACGCAGTATTTT. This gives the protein CAIGSGTSTDTQYF.

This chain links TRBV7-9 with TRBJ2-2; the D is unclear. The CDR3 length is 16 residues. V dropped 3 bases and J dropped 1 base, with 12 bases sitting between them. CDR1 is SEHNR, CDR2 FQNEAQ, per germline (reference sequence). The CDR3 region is CASSLNVGGNTGELFF. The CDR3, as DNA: TGTGCCAGCAGCTTGAATGTTGGCGGGAACACCGGGGAGCTGTTTTTT.

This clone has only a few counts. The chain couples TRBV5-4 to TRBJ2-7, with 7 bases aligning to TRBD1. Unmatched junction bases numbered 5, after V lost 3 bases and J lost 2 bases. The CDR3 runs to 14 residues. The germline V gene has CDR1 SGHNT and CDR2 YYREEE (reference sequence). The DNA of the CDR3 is TGTGCCAGCAGCTACCAAGGGGGCGCCTACGAGCAGTACTTC. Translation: CASSYQGGAYEQYF.

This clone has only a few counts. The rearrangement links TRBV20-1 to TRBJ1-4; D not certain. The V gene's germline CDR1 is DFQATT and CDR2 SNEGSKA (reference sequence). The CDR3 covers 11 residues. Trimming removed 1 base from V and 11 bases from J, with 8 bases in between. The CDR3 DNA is TGCAGTGCTAGAGGGCGGGAGAAACTGTTTTTT. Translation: CSARGREKLFF.

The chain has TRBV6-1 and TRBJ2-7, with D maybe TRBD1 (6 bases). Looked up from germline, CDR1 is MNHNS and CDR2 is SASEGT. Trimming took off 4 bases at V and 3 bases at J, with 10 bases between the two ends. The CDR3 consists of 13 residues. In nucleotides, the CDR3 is TGTGCCAGCAGTGCATACAGGGTCTACGAGCAGTACTTC. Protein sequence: CASSAYRVYEQYF.

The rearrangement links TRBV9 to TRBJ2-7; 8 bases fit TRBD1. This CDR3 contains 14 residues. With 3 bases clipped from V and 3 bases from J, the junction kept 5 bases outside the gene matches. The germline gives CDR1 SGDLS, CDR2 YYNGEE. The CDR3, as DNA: TGTGCCAGCAGCGGGACTGGGACAGGCTACGAGCAGTACTTC. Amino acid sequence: CASSGTGTGYEQYF.

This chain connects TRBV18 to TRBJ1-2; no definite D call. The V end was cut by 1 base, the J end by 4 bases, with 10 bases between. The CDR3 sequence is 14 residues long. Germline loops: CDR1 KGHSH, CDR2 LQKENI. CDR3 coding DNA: TGTGCCAGCTCACCACTTGAGGGTGGCTATGGCTACACCTTC. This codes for CASSPLEGGYGYTF.

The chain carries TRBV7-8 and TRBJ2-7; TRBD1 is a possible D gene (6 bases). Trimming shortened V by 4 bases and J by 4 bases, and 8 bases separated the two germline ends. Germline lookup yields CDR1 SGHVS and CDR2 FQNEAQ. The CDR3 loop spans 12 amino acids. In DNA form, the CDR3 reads TGTGCCAGCAGCTCTACAGGGTACGAGCAGTACTTC. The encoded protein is CASSSTGYEQYF.

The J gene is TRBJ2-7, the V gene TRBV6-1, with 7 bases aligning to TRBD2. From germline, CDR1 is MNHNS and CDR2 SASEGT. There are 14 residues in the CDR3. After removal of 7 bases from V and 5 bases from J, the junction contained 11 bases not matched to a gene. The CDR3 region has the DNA TGTGCCAGCACCCTCCTGGGGGGGATAAACGAGCAGTACTTC. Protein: CASTLLGGINEQYF.

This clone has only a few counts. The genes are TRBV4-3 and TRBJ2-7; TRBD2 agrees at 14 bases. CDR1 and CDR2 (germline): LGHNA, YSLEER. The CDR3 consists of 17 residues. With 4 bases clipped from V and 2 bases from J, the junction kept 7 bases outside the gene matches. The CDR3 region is CASSRGLAGGLPYEQYF. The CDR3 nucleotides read TGCGCCAGCAGCCGAGGACTAGCGGGGGGCTTACCCTACGAGCAGTACTTC.

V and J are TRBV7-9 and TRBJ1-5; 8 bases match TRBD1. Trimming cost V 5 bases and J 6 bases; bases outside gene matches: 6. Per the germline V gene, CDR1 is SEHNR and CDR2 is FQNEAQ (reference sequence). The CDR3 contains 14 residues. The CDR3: CASSQQGEGQPQHF. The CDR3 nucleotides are TGTGCCAGCAGCCAACAGGGGGAGGGTCAGCCCCAGCATTTT. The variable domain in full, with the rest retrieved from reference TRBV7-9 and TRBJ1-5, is DTGVSQNPRHKITKRGQNVTFRCDPISEHNRLYWYRQTLGQGPEFLTYFQNEAQLEKSRLLSDRFSAERPKGSFSTLEIQRTEQGDSAMYLCASSQQGEGQPQHFGDGTRLSIL.

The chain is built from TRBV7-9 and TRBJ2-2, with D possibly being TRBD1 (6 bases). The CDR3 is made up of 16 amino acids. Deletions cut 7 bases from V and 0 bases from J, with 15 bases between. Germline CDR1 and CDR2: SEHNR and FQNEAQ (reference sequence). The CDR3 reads CASTRGTDANTGELFF. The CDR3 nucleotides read TGTGCCAGCACCAGGGGAACAGACGCGAACACCGGGGAGCTGTTTTTT.

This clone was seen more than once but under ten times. The CDR3 DNA sequence: TGCAGCGTTGACAGGACAAGTGGCTACACCTTC. This gives the protein CSVDRTSGYTF. The chain is built from TRBV29-1 and TRBJ1-2; maybe TRBD1 (5 bases). The CDR3 is 11 amino acids. V shed 3 bases and J shed 7 bases, with 9 bases lying between them. Per germline, CDR1 SQVTM and CDR2 ANQGSEA.

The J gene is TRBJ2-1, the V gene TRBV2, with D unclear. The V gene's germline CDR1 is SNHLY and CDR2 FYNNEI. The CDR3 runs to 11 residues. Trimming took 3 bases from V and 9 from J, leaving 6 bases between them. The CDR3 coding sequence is TGTGCCAGCAGTGATCCTACTGAGCAGTTCTTC. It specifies CASSDPTEQFF.